The sample holds a few counts of the clone carrying this T cell receptor beta chain. The data were taken from a study of T-cell reconstitution after alpha-beta-depleted transplantation in children. The V gene end was trimmed by 8 bases and the J gene end by 6 bases; junction bases not matched to a gene: 7. Germline assignment: CDR1 SGHRS and CDR2 YFSETQ. The CDR3 sequence is 15 residues long. Researchers prepared the TCRbeta library using unique molecular identifiers, the study reports. Each CDR3 protein is one row after TCRdb ran MiXCR on the PCR reads. The sample holds about 540,000 distinct CDR3 sequences, approximately 16% seen once.

This chain connects TRBV5-1 to TRBJ2-1; the match to TRBD2 covers 14 bases. The sequences come from PBMCs from the stem cell graft donor, collected from the stem cell graft. The source of this sequence is a human donor who donated a stem cell graft to a child with acute lymphoblastic leukemia. The CDR3 loop is CAREGLAGVANEQFF. In DNA form, the CDR3 reads TGCGCCAGAGAGGGACTAGCGGGAGTAGCCAATGAGCAGTTCTTC.